This T cell receptor (beta chain) originates from a study of response to subunit inactivated influenza vaccine. V was clipped by 5 bases and J by 0 bases, with 13 bases between them. The CDR3 runs to 16 residues. This clonotype has a handful of counts. TCRdb itself ran the RT-PCR reads through MiXCR, one entry per CDR3 protein. The sample lists about 160,000 distinct CDR3 sequences, approximately 12% occurring once. This TCR derives from a man aged 45-69 years who received an inactivated influenza vaccine. Specimen: CD8+ T cells sorted from PBMCs, collected approximately 25 months after vaccination. V usage is TRBV12-3 or TRBV12-4 and J usage is TRBJ2-2, with D possibly called TRBD1 or TRBD2 (5 bases each). Written as DNA, the CDR3 is TGTGCCAGCAGTGTGCAGGGACGGCCGAACACCGGGGAGCTGTTTTTT. Translated: CASSVQGRPNTGELFF.